The 3 T cell receptor beta chains presented below share a single source sample, sequenced in a study of shared clonotypes between healthy human individuals (dated by TCRdb to 2020 to 2022). Library creation used the immunoSEQ multiplex PCR assay. The source is immuneACCESS, and TCRdb retained only in-frame sequences with V and J called. Part of the clones is not carried over; for the studies checked, unresolved V genes explain less than half of this, and the remainder is unexplained. For this sample the table gives about half a million clones, of which around 79% were detected only once. The biggest ten clones account for 12% of the sample. Sequencing was carried out using PBMCs. All receptors come from a woman aged 40 to 55 in good health. Some clones in this sample may be carry-over from other donors' samples.

V usage is TRBV6-1 and J usage is TRBJ2-1; D gene uncertain. The CDR3 contains 13 residues. V shed 8 bases and J shed 8 bases, with 16 bases lying between them. Germline CDR1 reads MNHNS; CDR2 reads SASEGT. CDR3 bases: TGTGCCAGCCGAACTGGCGTGGACGATGAGCAGTTCTTC. Its translation: CASRTGVDDEQFF.

This clone was observed a handful of times. The gene calls are TRBV4-2 and TRBJ1-1, with D hard to call. Trimming stripped 0 bases from V and 0 bases from J, with 20 bases between. The germline gives CDR1 LGHNA, CDR2 YNFKEQ. There are 19 residues in the CDR3. The CDR3: CASSQESATDAHMNTEAFF. Here the CDR3 DNA reads TGTGCCAGCAGCCAAGAAAGTGCGACCGACGCGCATATGAACACTGAAGCTTTCTTT.

The V gene is TRBV15, the J gene TRBJ1-4; 9 positions match TRBD1. The CDR3 contains 15 residues. Trimming took 5 bases from V and 4 from J; bases not matched to a gene: 5. Per germline, CDR1 LNHNV and CDR2 YYDKDF (reference sequence). The CDR3 loop is CATSARTGVNEKLFF. The CDR3 DNA is TGTGCCACCAGCGCCCGGACAGGGGTTAATGAAAAACTGTTTTTT.